Sequencing of this TCR beta chain was carried out in a study of blood T cells in healthy people across ages. Turning to this clonotype: Its antigen remains unknown. One end of the junction does not line up with germline, which may come from a read error.

The CDR3 runs to 12 residues. General study results and limits: Greater diversity and more naive CD4+ cells were seen in long-lived donors than in aged donors.

Next came a second PCR, run for about 6 to 11 cycles, which used a sample-barcoded 5' primer along with a J-beta primer mix. TCRdb itself ran the 5' RACE reads through MiXCR, one entry per CDR3 protein. This sample carries 870,000 or so distinct CDR3 sequences, 25% to 30% of them seen once, and the ten largest clones take approximately 15%. The chain links TRBV12-3 or TRBV12-4 to TRBJ2-7; possible D gene TRBD1, 6 bases. The receptor's source is a woman aged 80 or over in good health. The sample comprised blood. CDR3 nucleotides: TGTCCCAGCAAGGGGGTTATCTACGAGCAGTACTTC. Residues: CPSKGVIYEQYF.